These 16 T cell receptor beta chains came from one sample sequenced in a study of molecular identifiers for immune sequencing clone quantification. Each CDR3 protein is one row after TCRdb ran MiXCR on the PCR reads. The top ten hold approximately 0.8% of the sample, which has 490,000 or so distinct CDR3 sequences, less than 30% seen once. Material for sequencing was naive CD8+ T cells from blood, with Jurkat cell RNA spiked in. As for subset: FACS-sorted CD8+CD4-CCR7+CD45RA+ naive T cells. The receptors here all came from a human donor in good health. Some libraries in this study had Jurkat cell RNA spiked in.

Points on this clonotype: In this CDR3 the conserved last residue, phenylalanine or tryptophan, is missing, so a read error is likely. This chain joins TRBV5-3 and TRBJ2-7; D might be TRBD1 or TRBD2, each matching 6 bases. TRBV5-3 falls under the ORF class, with uncertain function. There are 15 residues in the CDR3. Written as DNA, the CDR3 is TGTGCCAGCAGCTCTGACGAGGGGGGATCCTACGAGCAGTACCTC. It specifies CASSSDEGGSYEQYL.

This clonotype was seen a handful of times. The chain is built from TRBV4-1 and TRBJ1-2, with D unclear. The CDR3 spans 14 residues. The ends were cut back, 3 bases at V and 0 bases at J, with 8 bases in the middle. In germline, CDR1 is MGHRA, CDR2 YSYEKL. The CDR3: CASSQHGANYGYTF. The CDR3, as DNA: TGCGCCAGCAGCCAGCACGGAGCTAACTATGGCTACACCTTC.

This clonotype was recorded once. One end of the junction fails to match germline, which may point to a read error. CDR3 nucleotides: TGTGCCGGTAGTATACAGGGAGCACCTAGCACAGATACGCAGTATTTT. Translated, it gives CAGSIQGAPSTDTQYF. V and J are TRBV19 and TRBJ2-3, with D possibly matching TRBD1 (6 bases). CDR3 length equals 16 residues. CDR1 and CDR2 from the germline V gene are LNHDA and SQIVND (reference sequence). Based on the CDR3 plus reference TRBV19 and TRBJ2-3, the full variable domain is DGGITQSPKYLFRKEGQNVTLSCEQNLNHDAMYWYRQDPGQGLRLIYYSQIVNDFQKGDIAEGYSVSREKKESFPLTVTSAQKNPTAFYLCAGSIQGAPSTDTQYFGPGTRLTVL.

The sample holds many counts of this clonotype. The V gene is TRBV4-3, the J gene TRBJ2-7; TRBD1 aligns across 8 bases. From germline, CDR1 is LGHNA and CDR2 YSLEER. CDR3 length: 14 amino acids. Trimming cost V 3 bases and J 4 bases; bases outside gene matches: 5. CDR3: CASSQDREGYEQYF. The CDR3 nucleotides read TGCGCCAGCAGCCAGGACAGGGAAGGGTACGAGCAGTACTTC.

This clonotype has only a few counts. V usage is TRBV19 and J usage is TRBJ1-5; tentative D call: TRBD1 (5 bases). V was shortened by 7 bases and J by 0 bases, with 13 bases between the two germline ends. The germline V gene has CDR1 LNHDA and CDR2 SQIVND (reference sequence). This CDR3 is built from 15 residues. Here the CDR3 reads CASNLTDYSNQPQHF. The CDR3 region has the DNA TGTGCCAGTAATTTGACAGATTATAGCAATCAGCCCCAGCATTTT.

The V gene is TRBV19, the J gene TRBJ2-1, with D unresolved. Trimming pared 7 bases from V and 8 bases from J, leaving 15 bases between. Germline V gives CDR1 LNHDA, CDR2 SQIVND (reference sequence). The CDR3 contains 13 residues. The CDR3 nucleotides read TGTGCCAGTAAAAGTAAGAGAGGCCATGAGCAGTTCTTC. Protein sequence: CASKSKRGHEQFF. Using reference TRBV19 and TRBJ2-1 for the parts outside the CDR3, the full variable domain is DGGITQSPKYLFRKEGQNVTLSCEQNLNHDAMYWYRQDPGQGLRLIYYSQIVNDFQKGDIAEGYSVSREKKESFPLTVTSAQKNPTAFYLCASKSKRGHEQFFGPGTRLTVL.

J is TRBJ1-1 and V is TRBV20-1, with TRBD1 as a possible D gene (6 bases). Trimming shortened V by 5 bases and J by 0 bases, and 22 bases separated the two germline ends. Germline V gene lookup returns CDR1 DFQATT and CDR2 SNEGSKA (reference sequence). CDR3 length equals 17 residues. CDR3 in DNA: TGCAGTGCTGCCAAGTTAAGGACAGTTAGAATGAACACTGAAGCTTTCTTT. This codes for CSAAKLRTVRMNTEAFF.

The sample holds a few counts of this clonotype. This chain links TRBV24-1 with TRBJ2-2; D uncertain. V lost 4 bases and J 8 bases, leaving 10 bases between the germline ends. The germline CDR1 and CDR2 sequences are KGHDR and SFDVKD. The CDR3 is 13 amino acids. The CDR3 region is CATSDRNDGELFF. The CDR3 nucleotides read TGTGCCACCAGTGACCGCAACGATGGGGAGCTGTTTTTT.

The chain uses TRBV14 and TRBJ2-1; 8 positions match TRBD1. CDR1 is SGHDN and CDR2 is FVKESK in the germline V gene. After removal of 8 bases from V and 14 bases from J, the junction contained 8 bases not matched to a gene. The CDR3 runs 11 residues. The CDR3 DNA sequence: TGTGCCAGCTGCCGGGGACAGGCAAAGTTCTTC. This gives the protein CASCRGQAKFF.

This clonotype was counted only a few times. The J gene is TRBJ2-5, the V gene TRBV5-6; perhaps TRBD1 as D (6 bases). Trimming cost V 2 bases and J 5 bases, with 16 bases left between them. The CDR3 is 15 residues long. The germline V gene has CDR1 SGHDT and CDR2 YYEEEE. The CDR3, as DNA: TGTGCCAGCAGCTTCCCGGGACAAGGGTTGGAGACCCAGTACTTC. This codes for CASSFPGQGLETQYF.

Concerning this clonotype itself: A read error is possible here, since a much larger clone lies one base away. The chain combines TRBV5-3 with TRBJ1-1; tentative D call: TRBD1 (6 bases). TRBV5-3 is reported as an ORF; its role is uncertain. The length of the CDR3 is 15 residues. The CDR3 region is CASSSRVGANTEAFF. The CDR3 coding sequence is TGTGCCAGCAGCTCCAGGGTGGGGGCGAACACTGAAGCTTTCTTT.

The chain couples TRBV12-3 or TRBV12-4 to TRBJ2-7; TRBD1 matches at 10 bases. V trimming: 7 bases; J trimming: 5 bases; junction bases outside the gene matches: 8. The CDR3 sequence is 14 residues long. The CDR3 region is CASMDRGRSNEQYF. Here the CDR3 DNA reads TGTGCCAGCATGGACAGGGGGAGATCCAACGAGCAGTACTTC.

This clonotype was counted ten times or more. CDR3 sequence reads: CSVLGANTGELFF. The CDR3, as DNA: TGCAGCGTTTTGGGGGCGAACACCGGGGAGCTGTTTTTT. The chain links TRBV29-1 to TRBJ2-2; tentatively, D is TRBD1 or TRBD2 (5 bases each). The CDR3 runs to 13 residues. Germline CDR1 and CDR2: SQVTM and ANQGSEA. Trimming took off 5 bases at V and 0 bases at J, with 7 bases between the two ends.

In its sample, this clonotype was seen a few times. This chain uses TRBV12-3 or TRBV12-4 with TRBJ2-3; D is unresolved. The germline V and J ends were trimmed by 5 bases and 4 bases, with 13 bases remaining between them. The CDR3 covers 14 residues. The CDR3 protein is CASSPPTPPDTQYF. CDR3 DNA sequence: TGTGCCAGCAGTCCGCCGACTCCCCCAGATACGCAGTATTTT.

This clonotype was detected a few times. This rearrangement joins TRBV7-6 to TRBJ1-1; 7 positions match TRBD1. The CDR3 sequence is 16 residues long. After removal of 1 base from V and 0 bases from J, the junction contained 5 bases not matched to a gene. From germline, CDR1 is SGHVS and CDR2 FNYEAQ. CDR3 coding DNA: TGTGCCAGCAGCTTAGAGGGCAGGGGGTTGAACACTGAAGCTTTCTTT. Translated: CASSLEGRGLNTEAFF.

V usage is TRBV5-4 and J usage is TRBJ1-6, with D possibly being TRBD1 (6 bases). Germline CDR1 SGHNT, CDR2 YYREEE (reference sequence). The CDR3 extends over 16 amino acids. The ends were cut back, 1 base at V and 6 bases at J, with 14 bases in the middle. The CDR3 protein is CASSLKGGFGNSPLHF. Here the CDR3 DNA reads TGTGCCAGCAGCTTGAAGGGGGGGTTCGGTAATTCACCCCTCCACTTT. The variable domain in full, completed from reference TRBV5-4 and TRBJ1-6, reads ETGVTQSPTHLIKTRGQQVTLRCSSQSGHNTVSWYQQALGQGPQFIFQYYREEENGRGNFPPRFSGLQFPNYSSELNVNALELDDSALYLCASSLKGGFGNSPLHFGNGTRLTVT.